The sequence of this TCR beta chain was determined in a study of neurological immune-mediated disorders. Overall study results and limits: The most TCR clonal expansion was seen in HTLV-1-associated myelopathy, and the least was seen in multiple sclerosis, which fell below healthy controls. No CDR3 amino acid sequences recurred among expanded clones across subjects, suggesting private repertoires in all groups.

This clonotype was seen ten or more times. Its target is unknown. Use was made of around 1 million CD4+ or CD8+ T cells in sorted libraries. CDR1 is ENHRY, CDR2 SYGVKD, per germline. Germline trimming cut 6 bases from V and 2 bases from J; bases unmatched to any gene: 5. This CDR3 spans 14 amino acids. The making of cDNA relied on 5'RACE with 10-nucleotide random UMIs. Using its own MiXCR run on the 5' RACE reads, TCRdb lists one record per CDR3 protein. The sample contains 39,000 or so distinct CDR3 sequences, 4.8% of which appear only once. Sequencing was performed on CD4+ T cells from blood. This sequence was found in a man aged 18 to 29 in good health. The rearrangement uses TRBV10-3 and TRBJ2-3, with 7 bases lining up with TRBD1. Written as DNA, the CDR3 is TGTGCCATCAGAAGACAGGGTAACACAGATACGCAGTATTTT. Protein: CAIRRQGNTDTQYF.